This paragraph reports one TCR beta chain. Its antigen is currently unknown. Time point given: blood 2 weeks post-SBRT. Treatment reported: 15 Gy SBRT to primary tumor, nephrectomy 4 weeks later. This specimen comes from a study of radiation and T cells in renal cell carcinoma. General study results and limits: Pretreatment tumor biopsies were lacking, so baseline clonotypes are unknown. In blood, top tumor clones expanded by 2 weeks, shrinking by 4.

Sequencing was performed with immunoSEQ multiplex PCR; in TCRdb, only in-frame clones are kept and a portion is missing. The sample includes some 120,000 clones, roughly four fifths of them seen just once. The CDR3 is 16 amino acids. Germline CDR1 SGHDT, CDR2 YYEEEE. V was trimmed by 1 base and J by 5 bases, leaving 17 bases between them. This chain uses TRBV5-6 with TRBJ2-3; D possibly uses TRBD1 or TRBD2 (5 bases each). The TCR comes from an older woman with renal cell carcinoma. Specimen: blood, collected from a patient whose treatment included radiotherapy and nephrectomy. CDR3 residues: CASSLPGTRGGDTQYF. CDR3 DNA: TGTGCCAGCAGCTTGCCCGGGACCAGAGGAGGAGATACGCAGTATTTT.